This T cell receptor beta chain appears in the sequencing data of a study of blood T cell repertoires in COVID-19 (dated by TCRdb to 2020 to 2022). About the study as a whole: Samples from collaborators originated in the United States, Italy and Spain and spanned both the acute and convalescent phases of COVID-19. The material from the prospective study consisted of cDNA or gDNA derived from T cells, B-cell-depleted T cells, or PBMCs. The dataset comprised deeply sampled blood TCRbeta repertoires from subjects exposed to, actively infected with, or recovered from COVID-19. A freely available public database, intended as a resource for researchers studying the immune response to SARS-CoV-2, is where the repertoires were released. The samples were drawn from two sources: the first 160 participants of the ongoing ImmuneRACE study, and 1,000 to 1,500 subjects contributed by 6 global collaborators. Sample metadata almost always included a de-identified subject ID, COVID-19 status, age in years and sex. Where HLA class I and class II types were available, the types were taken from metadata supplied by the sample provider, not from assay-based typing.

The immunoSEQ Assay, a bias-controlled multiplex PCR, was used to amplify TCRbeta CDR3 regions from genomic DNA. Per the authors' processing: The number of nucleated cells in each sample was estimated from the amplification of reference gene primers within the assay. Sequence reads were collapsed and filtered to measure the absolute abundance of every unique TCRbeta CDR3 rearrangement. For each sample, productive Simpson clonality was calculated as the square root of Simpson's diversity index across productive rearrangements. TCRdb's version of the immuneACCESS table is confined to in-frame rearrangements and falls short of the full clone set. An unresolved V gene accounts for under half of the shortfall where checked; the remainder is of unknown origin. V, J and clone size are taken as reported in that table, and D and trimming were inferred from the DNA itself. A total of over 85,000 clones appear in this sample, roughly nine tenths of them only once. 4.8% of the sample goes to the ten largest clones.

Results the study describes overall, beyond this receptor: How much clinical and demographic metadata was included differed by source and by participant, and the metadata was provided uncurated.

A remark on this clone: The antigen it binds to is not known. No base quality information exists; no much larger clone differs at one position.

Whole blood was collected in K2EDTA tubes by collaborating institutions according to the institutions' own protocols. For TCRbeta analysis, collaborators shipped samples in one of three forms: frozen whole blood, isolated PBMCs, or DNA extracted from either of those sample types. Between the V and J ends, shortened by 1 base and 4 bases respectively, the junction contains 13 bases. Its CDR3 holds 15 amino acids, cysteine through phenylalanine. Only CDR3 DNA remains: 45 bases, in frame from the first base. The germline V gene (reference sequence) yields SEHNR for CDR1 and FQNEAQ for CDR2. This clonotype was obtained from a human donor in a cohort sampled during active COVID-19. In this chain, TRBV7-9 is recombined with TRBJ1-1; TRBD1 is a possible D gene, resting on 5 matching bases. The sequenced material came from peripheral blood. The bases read TGTGCCAGCAGCTTAGAGGAGGGGAGGGGCACTGAAGCTTTCTTT. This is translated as CASSLEEGRGTEAFF.